The clone carrying this T cell receptor beta chain was counted a few times. This CDR3 has 9 residues. V was clipped by 3 bases and J by 13 bases, with 6 bases between them. The source of the sample is a study of CD8 T cells in ankylosing spondylitis. TCRdb passed the 5' RACE reads through MiXCR, listing each CDR3 protein once. The sample lists 150,000 to 200,000 distinct CDR3 sequences; 10% to 15% were seen once. This receptor was obtained from a female donor with ankylosing spondylitis or in good health (not recorded which). Source material: blood, either unsorted or a sorted T cell fraction (not recorded which). The chain has TRBV12-3 or TRBV12-4 and TRBJ1-2; D ambiguous. The CDR3 bases are TGTGCCAGCAGTTTCCCCGCCACCTTC. Translating gives CASSFPATF.